This is a list of T cell receptor beta chains from one sample in a study of shared clonotypes between healthy human individuals. Using immunoSEQ multiplex PCR, the repertoire was profiled, and TCRdb retains in-frame clones only, with some absent. The sample contains about 1.9 million clones, 90% to 95% of which appear only once. Sequencing used naive CD8+ T cells from PBMCs. Receptors were obtained from a young man in good health. Some clones in this sample may be carry-over from other donors' samples. Both conserved end residues are part of each CDR3. D genes are given only for firm matches. Clone sizes are given selectively: once, few, many, or a class where the clone is expanded.

D gene | J gene | V gene | clone size | CDR3 DNA | CDR3 protein
- | TRBJ2-7 | TRBV7-3 | - | TGTGCCAGCAGCTTAAAGGCTAAATACGAGCAGTACTTC | CASSLKAKYEQYF
TRBD1 | TRBJ1-3 | TRBV28 | - | TGTGCCAGCAGTTTTTGGGGGGACAGGGATTTCTCCCGTTCTGGAAACACCATATATTTT | CASSFWGDRDFSRSGNTIYF
- | TRBJ1-2 | TRBV19 | - | TGTGCCAGTTCCGGGACACAAAACTATGGCTACACCTTC | CASSGTQNYGYTF
- | TRBJ2-1 | TRBV5-6 | - | TGTGCCAGCAGCTTGGATACAGGCGAGCAGTTCTTC | CASSLDTGEQFF
TRBD1 | TRBJ2-7 | TRBV5-1 | - | TGCGCCAGCAGCTTGGGGACAGGGGTCTTTCACGAGCAGTACTTC | CASSLGTGVFHEQYF
- | TRBJ2-7 | TRBV5-5 | - | TGTGCCAGCAGCTTGGGACCTACCTACGAGCAGTACTTC | CASSLGPTYEQYF
- | TRBJ1-4 | TRBV10-3 | - | TGTGCCATCAAGCGGGATTTGGATGGGAATGAAAAACTGTTTTTT | CAIKRDLDGNEKLFF
- | TRBJ2-1 | TRBV27 | once | TGTGCCAGCAGTCAGACCTACAATGAGCAGTTCTTC | CASSQTYNEQFF
TRBD1 | TRBJ2-7 | TRBV7-9 | - | TGTGCCAGCAGCCCTAGGGACAGGGGTCCCTACGAGCAGTACTTC | CASSPRDRGPYEQYF
- | TRBJ2-7 | TRBV21-1 | - | TGTGCCAGCAGCAAAGCTCGGCCTAGCGGGGTCCCCTACGAGCAGTACTTC | CASSKARPSGVPYEQYF
TRBD2 | TRBJ2-3 | TRBV11-2 | few | TGTGCCAGCAGCTTGGGCGGGAGGGCGGCAGATACGCAGTATTTT | CASSLGGRAADTQYF
TRBD1 | TRBJ1-1 | TRBV9 | - | TGTGCCAGCAGCGTAGACCCCCAGGACAGGAAGAACACTGAAGCTTTCTTT | CASSVDPQDRKNTEAFF
- | TRBJ2-2 | TRBV28 | - | TGTGCCAGCAGCCTAAGCCTGTCATCCTTACAGACGACCGGGGAGCTGTTTTTT | CASSLSLSSLQTTGELFF
TRBD2 | TRBJ2-7 | TRBV10-3 | - | TGTGCCATCAGCAAGACTAGCGGGAGGGCCTACGAGCAGTACTTC | CAISKTSGRAYEQYF
TRBD1 | TRBJ2-2 | TRBV19 | - | TGTGCCACCACACTACAGGGGTGGGGAAGCACCGGGGAGCTGTTTTTT | CATTLQGWGSTGELFF
- | TRBJ2-4 | TRBV28 | - | TGTGCCAGCAGGACCACAGGGTACGGGCTAGCCAAAAACATTCAGTACTTC | CASRTTGYGLAKNIQYF
TRBD2 | TRBJ2-4 | TRBV19 | - | TGTGCCAGTAGTATCCGGAGCGGGAGGGGCGGGGACATTCAGTACTTC | CASSIRSGRGGDIQYF
TRBD2 | TRBJ2-3 | TRBV29-1 | - | TGCAGCGTTACACTGGTAGCGGGAGGCCGCACAGATACGCAGTATTTT | CSVTLVAGGRTDTQYF
- | TRBJ1-2 | TRBV15 | - | TGTGCCACCAGCAGAGCCCCAGGCGAGGGATATGGCTACACCTTC | CATSRAPGEGYGYTF
- | TRBJ2-7 | TRBV6-5 | - | TGTGCCAGCAGTTACTCGACGGGTCAGGTCTCCTACGAGCAGTACTTC | CASSYSTGQVSYEQYF
- | TRBJ2-4 | TRBV7-9 | - | TGTGCCAGCAGCGAAGGATCGTCGGTCTTGGCCAAAAACATTCAGTACTTC | CASSEGSSVLAKNIQYF
- | TRBJ1-4 | TRBV7-9 | - | TGTGCCAGCAGCTTAGGGAGGGAAAGGACTAATGAAAAACTGTTTTTT | CASSLGRERTNEKLFF
TRBD2 | TRBJ2-7 | TRBV9 | - | TGTGCCAGCAGCTCTAGCGGGGGTACCTACGAGCAGTACTTC | CASSSSGGTYEQYF
- | TRBJ2-5 | TRBV6-5 | once | TGTGCCAGCAGTTCCCGACCTTGGGACGGAGAGACCCAGTACTTC | CASSSRPWDGETQYF
TRBD2 | TRBJ2-5 | TRBV5-1 | - | TGCGCCAGCAGCTTGGCCTCAACTAGCGGGAAGGTGAGAGAGACCCAGTACTTC | CASSLASTSGKVRETQYF
- | TRBJ2-7 | TRBV28 | - | TGTGCCAGCGGAACCCTGGTCTGGACCTACGAGCAGTACTTC | CASGTLVWTYEQYF
TRBD2 | TRBJ2-5 | TRBV9 | once | TGTGCCAGCAGCGGAATGAGCGGGGTGGAGACCCAGTACTTC | CASSGMSGVETQYF
- | TRBJ2-4 | TRBV21-1 | - | TGTGCCAGCAGCAAAGTATCAGGATATCTAGCCAAAAACATTCAGTACTTC | CASSKVSGYLAKNIQYF
TRBD1 | TRBJ2-3 | TRBV5-6 | - | TGTGCCAGCAGCCAGGACAGGGTGGATACGCAGTATTTT | CASSQDRVDTQYF
- | TRBJ2-3 | TRBV27 | - | TGTGCCAGCAGTTTGGCGGGGCTCCGCACAGATACGCAGTATTTT | CASSLAGLRTDTQYF
- | TRBJ1-2 | TRBV28 | - | TGTGCCAGCAGTTTACTCGGGGGGCTCGGCTACACCTTC | CASSLLGGLGYTF
TRBD2 | TRBJ2-3 | TRBV27 | once | TGTGCCAGCAGTTTGGGCGGGAGGGGCCCCCCAGATACGCAGTATTTT | CASSLGGRGPPDTQYF
- | TRBJ2-1 | TRBV27 | - | TGTGCCAGCAGTTTATCAAACGGGGAGCAGTTCTTC | CASSLSNGEQFF
- | TRBJ2-3 | TRBV9 | - | TGTGCCAGCAGCGCCCTGTACAGGGACACAGATACGCAGTATTTT | CASSALYRDTDTQYF
- | TRBJ2-2 | TRBV5-4 | - | TGTGCCAGCAGCTTGGATGCGGGGGCAGTTCCGAACACCGGGGAGCTGTTTTTT | CASSLDAGAVPNTGELFF
- | TRBJ2-7 | TRBV7-6 | - | TGTGCCAGCAGCACGTCTTCACGGACCGAGCAGTACTTC | CASSTSSRTEQYF
- | TRBJ1-1 | TRBV27 | - | TGTGCCAGCAGTCTTGCTTACATGAACACTGAAGCTTTCTTT | CASSLAYMNTEAFF
- | TRBJ2-6 | TRBV19 | - | TGTGCCAGTAGTACCGGCTATGAGGGCATAAGCTCTGGGGCCAACGTCCTGACTTTC | CASSTGYEGISSGANVLTF
- | TRBJ2-7 | TRBV15 | once | TGTGCCACCAGCATAAGCAGGGCGTACGAGCAGTACTTC | CATSISRAYEQYF
- | TRBJ2-1 | TRBV28 | - | TGTGCCAGCAGTTTGAGGGGCCCCTACAATGAGCAGTTCTTC | CASSLRGPYNEQFF
- | TRBJ2-7 | TRBV7-9 | - | TGTGCCAGCAGCCGGACGGTGTACGAGCAGTACTTC | CASSRTVYEQYF
TRBD2 | TRBJ2-1 | TRBV9 | - | TGTGCCAGCAGCGCCAGCGGGAGTAGGTCCTACAATGAGCAGTTCTTC | CASSASGSRSYNEQFF